This is a list of T cell receptor beta chains from one sample in a study of blood T cell repertoires in COVID-19. Repertoires were generated with immunoSEQ multiplex PCR, while TCRdb's copy carries only in-frame clones and drops some. The sample includes under 400,000 clones, about 88% of them seen just once. Sequencing was performed on PBMCs or T cells enriched from blood (not recorded which). The receptors shown here come from a woman younger than 45 who had been exposed to COVID-19. Both conserved end residues are part of each CDR3.

v_call: TRBV19
j_call: TRBJ2-7
cdr3_aa: CASSIEGVSSYEQYF

v_call: TRBV28
j_call: TRBJ2-4
cdr3_aa: CASSSVSSARRKNIQYF

v_call: TRBV6-6
j_call: TRBJ2-7
cdr3_aa: CASSWTGGGEQYF

v_call: TRBV6-6
j_call: TRBJ1-3
cdr3_aa: CASRQGTGNTIYF

v_call: TRBV27
j_call: TRBJ2-1
cdr3_aa: CASSLSGVYNEQFF

v_call: TRBV7-3
j_call: TRBJ2-2
cdr3_aa: CASSQGRVGRVGTGELFF

v_call: TRBV5-1
j_call: TRBJ1-4
cdr3_aa: CASSPYAGTNEKLFF

v_call: TRBV3-1/TRBV3-2
j_call: TRBJ1-1
cdr3_aa: CASSQGTGIEAFF

v_call: TRBV29-1
j_call: TRBJ2-3
cdr3_aa: CSVEPGLAVQRTQYF

v_call: TRBV9
j_call: TRBJ2-1
cdr3_aa: CASSHNLRGAPAYNEQFF

v_call: TRBV7-6
j_call: TRBJ2-5
cdr3_aa: CASSFTTSGDQETQYF

v_call: TRBV2
j_call: TRBJ1-2
cdr3_aa: CASSKWDPRTVRDGYTF

v_call: TRBV2
j_call: TRBJ2-1
cdr3_aa: CASSELEGASYNEQFF

v_call: TRBV15
j_call: TRBJ2-7
cdr3_aa: CATSSLNWTSGSYEQYF

v_call: TRBV5-4
j_call: TRBJ1-1
cdr3_aa: CASSQPVGPTEAFF

v_call: TRBV28
j_call: TRBJ1-2
cdr3_aa: CASSIGQGVDYGYTF

v_call: TRBV29-1
j_call: TRBJ1-2
cdr3_aa: CSAAGQGIFYGYTF

v_call: TRBV4-1
j_call: TRBJ2-1
cdr3_aa: CASSQEGKRLAGPYNEQFF

v_call: TRBV7-2
j_call: TRBJ2-7
cdr3_aa: CASSLADRGTYEQYF

v_call: TRBV27
j_call: TRBJ2-1
cdr3_aa: CASSLGTSGLNEQFF

v_call: TRBV6-4
j_call: TRBJ1-2
cdr3_aa: CASSPGQGTNYFGYTF

v_call: TRBV9
j_call: TRBJ1-5
cdr3_aa: CASSGPGGDQPQHF

v_call: TRBV6-1
j_call: TRBJ2-7
cdr3_aa: CASSDTGGPDEQYF

v_call: TRBV5-1
j_call: TRBJ2-7
cdr3_aa: CASSLVTGAYEQYF

v_call: TRBV7-2
j_call: TRBJ2-7
cdr3_aa: CASSIVGQGPYEQYF

v_call: TRBV6-1
j_call: TRBJ2-1
cdr3_aa: CASSERGLYNEQFF

v_call: TRBV21-1
j_call: TRBJ2-1
cdr3_aa: CASSKPTGSSYNEQFF

v_call: TRBV5-1
j_call: TRBJ1-3
cdr3_aa: CASSLDDSGGTIYF

v_call: TRBV4-2
j_call: TRBJ1-1
cdr3_aa: CASSQEVPVGATEAFF

v_call: TRBV12-3/TRBV12-4
j_call: TRBJ2-7
cdr3_aa: CASSLVPLYEQYF

v_call: TRBV2
j_call: TRBJ1-1
cdr3_aa: CASSPPARTEAFF

v_call: TRBV29-1
j_call: TRBJ2-5
cdr3_aa: CSVLRVSGWETQYF

v_call: TRBV6-5
j_call: TRBJ1-3
cdr3_aa: CASSYRDTFSGNTIYF

v_call: TRBV7-3
j_call: TRBJ2-2
cdr3_aa: CASSAQNTGELFF

v_call: TRBV30
j_call: TRBJ1-4
cdr3_aa: CAWSDRVEKLFF

v_call: TRBV5-1
j_call: TRBJ2-7
cdr3_aa: CASSLAVIGRENTYEQYF

v_call: TRBV7-8
j_call: TRBJ1-5
cdr3_aa: CASSLRRTGDNQPQHF

v_call: TRBV18
j_call: TRBJ1-2
cdr3_aa: CASSPTGVQNYGYTF

v_call: TRBV5-1
j_call: TRBJ1-1
cdr3_aa: CASSSGQSVGAFF

v_call: TRBV12-3/TRBV12-4
j_call: TRBJ1-2
cdr3_aa: CASTSGTGDGYTF

v_call: TRBV28
j_call: TRBJ2-3
cdr3_aa: CASSSPPGGDTQYF

v_call: TRBV19
j_call: TRBJ1-3
cdr3_aa: CASSVGTGAGNTIYF

v_call: TRBV30
j_call: TRBJ1-1
cdr3_aa: CAWSATRTGGRLNTEAFF

v_call: TRBV5-1
j_call: TRBJ2-4
cdr3_aa: CASSGGQGLNIQYF

v_call: TRBV12-3/TRBV12-4
j_call: TRBJ2-7
cdr3_aa: CASTTGHGYEQYF

v_call: TRBV15
j_call: TRBJ2-7
cdr3_aa: CATSKGGGRAHEQYF

v_call: TRBV12-5
j_call: TRBJ2-7
cdr3_aa: CASGPGTGSYEQYF

v_call: TRBV18
j_call: TRBJ2-5
cdr3_aa: CASSLQEGLAGAETQYF

v_call: TRBV4-2
j_call: TRBJ2-7
cdr3_aa: CASSQGGTSGPLYEQYF

v_call: TRBV10-3
j_call: TRBJ2-7
cdr3_aa: CAISGRNGYEQYF

v_call: TRBV4-2
j_call: TRBJ2-3
cdr3_aa: CASSIGGRRGTTDTQYF

v_call: TRBV12-3/TRBV12-4
j_call: TRBJ2-7
cdr3_aa: CASSVGTSYEQYF

v_call: TRBV9
j_call: TRBJ2-5
cdr3_aa: CASSPLTGMAETQYF

v_call: TRBV19
j_call: TRBJ1-3
cdr3_aa: CASSIDTGFSGNTIYF

v_call: TRBV7-2
j_call: TRBJ2-5
cdr3_aa: CASRPTGQETQYF

v_call: TRBV21-1
j_call: TRBJ2-7
cdr3_aa: CASSKVETVNHEQYF

v_call: TRBV21-1
j_call: TRBJ2-1
cdr3_aa: CASSPPRGDYPKPGPYNEQFF

v_call: TRBV9
j_call: TRBJ2-7
cdr3_aa: CASSEDQGGGRQYF

v_call: TRBV30
j_call: TRBJ2-5
cdr3_aa: CAWSRQGYETQYF